The clone carrying this T cell receptor beta chain has just a few counts. Its antigen remains unidentified. The CDR3 loop spans 15 amino acids. V lost 7 bases, J lost 1 base, and 5 bases stayed unmatched. Per germline, CDR1 ENHRY and CDR2 SYGVKD. PCR primers comprised 60 Vbeta and 13 Jbeta primers. The table came from immunoSEQ multiplex PCR; TCRdb's copy has only in-frame clones and leaves some out. The data contain roughly 150,000 clones, roughly 87% of them seen just once; the ten biggest clones take up 4.1%. The sample belongs to a study of cytomegalovirus exposure and HLA in healthy donors. Study-wide results and caveats: Published work reported that the classifier diagnosed cytomegalovirus status with high specificity and sensitivity.

The V call is TRBV10-3, the J call TRBJ2-2; 8 bases align to TRBD1. The sequenced sample was PBMCs. The clonotype was recovered from a man aged 45 to 65 in good health and CMV-seropositive. CDR3 amino acids: CAINPGQGNTGELFF. CDR3 DNA: TGTGCCATCAACCCCGGACAGGGGAACACCGGGGAGCTGTTTTTT.